Listed below are T cell receptor beta chains from one sample, sequenced in a study of cytomegalovirus exposure and HLA in healthy donors. Using immunoSEQ multiplex PCR, the repertoire was profiled, and TCRdb retains in-frame clones only, with some absent. The table has 100,000 to 150,000 clones, around 80% seen once. Sequencing was performed on PBMCs. The receptors originated from a woman aged 50 to 60 in good health and CMV-seropositive. Each CDR3 is given without its conserved first and last residue. The order of the fields is J gene, V gene, CDR3 protein.

j_gene: TRBJ1-4
v_gene: TRBV7-9
CDR3aa: ASSHVAGQLF

j_gene: TRBJ2-1
v_gene: TRBV4-1
CDR3aa: ASSQETRAGNEQF

j_gene: TRBJ1-5
v_gene: TRBV18
CDR3aa: ASSPVDWRSNQPQH

j_gene: TRBJ2-1
v_gene: TRBV30
CDR3aa: GYSRDRGFTYNEQF

j_gene: TRBJ1-5
v_gene: TRBV28
CDR3aa: ASRPGGRSNQPQH

j_gene: TRBJ2-7
v_gene: TRBV7-9
CDR3aa: ASSLKAGENSYEQY

j_gene: TRBJ2-3
v_gene: TRBV28
CDR3aa: ASSFAGDADTQY

j_gene: TRBJ2-2
v_gene: TRBV10-3
CDR3aa: ATKGLAGTNTGELF

j_gene: TRBJ2-1
v_gene: TRBV19
CDR3aa: ASSGTGGNEQF

j_gene: TRBJ1-2
v_gene: TRBV7-9
CDR3aa: ASNFGGRQGYT

j_gene: TRBJ1-3
v_gene: TRBV9
CDR3aa: ASSSWTAGNTIY

j_gene: TRBJ1-2
v_gene: TRBV29-1
CDR3aa: SVALPTLGTEGPYGYT

j_gene: TRBJ1-6
v_gene: TRBV27
CDR3aa: ASSLTLNYNSPLH

j_gene: TRBJ2-3
v_gene: TRBV9
CDR3aa: ASSVGRTDTQY

j_gene: TRBJ2-7
v_gene: TRBV6-6
CDR3aa: ASSLRQGAYEQY

j_gene: TRBJ2-5
v_gene: TRBV5-1
CDR3aa: ASSRLEREQETQY

j_gene: TRBJ2-7
v_gene: TRBV28
CDR3aa: ASSSLAGVFHEQY

j_gene: TRBJ1-2
v_gene: TRBV18
CDR3aa: ASSETRNYGYT

j_gene: TRBJ2-3
v_gene: TRBV6-1
CDR3aa: ASSVNPQGFLTDTQY

j_gene: TRBJ1-2
v_gene: TRBV30
CDR3aa: AWTQKTESYGYT

j_gene: TRBJ2-7
v_gene: TRBV12-5
CDR3aa: ASGLPRGYSYEQY

j_gene: TRBJ1-1
v_gene: TRBV4-3
CDR3aa: ASSQEIRLTKAF

j_gene: TRBJ1-6
v_gene: TRBV21-1
CDR3aa: ARWRGQGNSPLH

j_gene: TRBJ1-2
v_gene: TRBV5-1
CDR3aa: ASSLGGGRGYT

j_gene: TRBJ1-5
v_gene: TRBV7-9
CDR3aa: ASVEGASNQPQH